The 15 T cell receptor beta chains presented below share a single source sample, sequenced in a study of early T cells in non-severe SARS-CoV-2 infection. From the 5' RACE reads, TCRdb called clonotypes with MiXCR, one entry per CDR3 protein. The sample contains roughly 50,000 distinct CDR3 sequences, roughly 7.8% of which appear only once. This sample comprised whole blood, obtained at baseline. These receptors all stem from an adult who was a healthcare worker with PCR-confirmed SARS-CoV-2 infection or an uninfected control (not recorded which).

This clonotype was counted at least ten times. This CDR3 is CASSLPGGPQPYEQYF. The CDR3 DNA reads as TGTGCCAGCAGCCTCCCTGGGGGCCCCCAACCCTACGAGCAGTACTTC. This rearrangement joins TRBV28 to TRBJ2-7; TRBD1 is a possible D gene (6 bases). The CDR3 is made up of 16 amino acids. V dropped 6 bases and J dropped 2 bases, with 20 bases sitting between them. CDR1 is MDHEN, CDR2 SYDVKM, per germline.

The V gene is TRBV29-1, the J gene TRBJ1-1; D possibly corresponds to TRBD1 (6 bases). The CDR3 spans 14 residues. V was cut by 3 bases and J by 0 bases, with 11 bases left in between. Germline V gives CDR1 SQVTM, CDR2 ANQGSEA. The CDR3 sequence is CSVERGGVNTEAFF. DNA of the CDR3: TGCAGCGTTGAGAGGGGGGGAGTGAACACTGAAGCTTTCTTT.

The CDR3 region is CASSLFTGGTDTQYF. The CDR3 coding sequence is TGTGCCAGCAGCTTATTTACAGGTGGGACAGATACGCAGTATTTT. The V call is TRBV11-1, the J call TRBJ2-3, with a possible D match to TRBD1 (5 bases). This CDR3 region has 15 residues. Looked up from germline, CDR1 is SGHAT and CDR2 is FQDESV (reference sequence). Trimming took off 2 bases at V and 3 bases at J, with 12 bases between the two ends.

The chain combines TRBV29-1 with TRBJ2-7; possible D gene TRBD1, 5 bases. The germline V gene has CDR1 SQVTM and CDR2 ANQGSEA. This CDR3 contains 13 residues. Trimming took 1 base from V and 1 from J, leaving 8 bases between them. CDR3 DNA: TGCAGCGTTGAAGGGACAACATCCTACGAGCAGTACTTC. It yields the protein CSVEGTTSYEQYF.

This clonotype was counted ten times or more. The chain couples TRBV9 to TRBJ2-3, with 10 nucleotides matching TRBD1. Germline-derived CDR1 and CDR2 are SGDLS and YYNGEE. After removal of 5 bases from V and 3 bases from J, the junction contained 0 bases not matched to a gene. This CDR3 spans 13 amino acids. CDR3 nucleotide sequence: TGTGCCAGCAGGGGACAGGGGACAGATACGCAGTATTTT. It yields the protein CASRGQGTDTQYF.

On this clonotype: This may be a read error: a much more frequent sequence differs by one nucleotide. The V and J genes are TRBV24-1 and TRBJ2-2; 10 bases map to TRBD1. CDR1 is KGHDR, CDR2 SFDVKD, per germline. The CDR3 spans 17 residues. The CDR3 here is CSTSESPGTGVTGELFF. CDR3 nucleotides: TGTTCCACCAGTGAATCCCCCGGGACAGGGGTCACCGGGGAGCTGTTTTTT.

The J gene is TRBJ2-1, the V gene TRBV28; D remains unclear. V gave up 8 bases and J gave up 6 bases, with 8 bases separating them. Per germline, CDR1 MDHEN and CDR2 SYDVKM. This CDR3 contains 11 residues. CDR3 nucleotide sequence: TGTGCCAGCGGAGCGCGCAATGAGCAGTTCTTC. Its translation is CASGARNEQFF.

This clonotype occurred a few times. The CDR3 loop is CASSLIGDSKETQYF. The CDR3 DNA sequence: TGTGCCAGCAGCTTAATAGGGGACTCCAAAGAGACCCAGTACTTC. V gene TRBV7-3 combines with J gene TRBJ2-5, with D perhaps TRBD2 (6 bases). The CDR3 spans 15 residues. The germline V gene has CDR1 SGHTA and CDR2 FQGTGA. Trimming took off 1 base at V and 3 bases at J, with 12 bases between the two ends.

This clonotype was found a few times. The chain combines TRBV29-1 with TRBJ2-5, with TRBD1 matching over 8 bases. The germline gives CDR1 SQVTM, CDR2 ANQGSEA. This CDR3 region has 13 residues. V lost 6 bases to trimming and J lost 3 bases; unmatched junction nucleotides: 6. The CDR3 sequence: CSVWQGAKETQYF. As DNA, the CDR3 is TGCAGCGTGTGGCAGGGGGCCAAAGAGACCCAGTACTTC.

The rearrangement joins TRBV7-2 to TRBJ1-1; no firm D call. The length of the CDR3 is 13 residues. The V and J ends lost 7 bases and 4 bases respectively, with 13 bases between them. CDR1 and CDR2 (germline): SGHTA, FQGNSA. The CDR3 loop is CASKSYLGTEAFF. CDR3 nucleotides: TGTGCCAGCAAGTCCTACCTCGGCACTGAAGCTTTCTTT.

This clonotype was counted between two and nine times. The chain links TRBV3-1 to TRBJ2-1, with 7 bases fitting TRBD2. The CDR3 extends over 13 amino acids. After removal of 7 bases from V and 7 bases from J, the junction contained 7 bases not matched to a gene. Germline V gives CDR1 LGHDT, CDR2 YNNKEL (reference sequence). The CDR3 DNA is TGTGCCAGCACCGGCGGGAGCAGAAATGAGCAGTTCTTC. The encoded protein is CASTGGSRNEQFF.

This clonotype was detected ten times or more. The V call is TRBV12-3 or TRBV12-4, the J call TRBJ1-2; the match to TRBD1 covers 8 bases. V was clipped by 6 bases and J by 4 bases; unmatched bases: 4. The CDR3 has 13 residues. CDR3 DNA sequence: TGTGCCAGCAGAGCACAGGGGGTCTATGGCTACACCTTC. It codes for CASRAQGVYGYTF.

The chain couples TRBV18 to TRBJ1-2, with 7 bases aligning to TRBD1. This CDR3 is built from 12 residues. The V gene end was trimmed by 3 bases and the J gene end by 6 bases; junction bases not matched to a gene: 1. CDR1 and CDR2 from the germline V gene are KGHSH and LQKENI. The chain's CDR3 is CASSPDRDGYTF. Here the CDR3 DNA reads TGTGCCAGCTCACCTGACAGGGATGGCTACACCTTC.

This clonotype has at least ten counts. The CDR3 region is CASSPPAGSNYGYTF. In nucleotides, the CDR3 is TGTGCCAGCTCACCACCGGCGGGATCGAACTATGGCTACACCTTC. The gene calls are TRBV18 and TRBJ1-2; D gene ambiguous. The CDR3 is made up of 15 amino acids. V lost 0 bases to trimming and J lost 2 bases, with 10 bases between them. Germline CDR1 is KGHSH and CDR2 is LQKENI.

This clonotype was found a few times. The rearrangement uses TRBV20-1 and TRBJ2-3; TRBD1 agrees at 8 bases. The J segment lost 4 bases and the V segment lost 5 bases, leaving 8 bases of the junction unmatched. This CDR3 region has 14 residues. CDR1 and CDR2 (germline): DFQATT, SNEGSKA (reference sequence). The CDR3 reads CSAQDRGWADTQYF. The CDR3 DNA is TGCAGTGCTCAAGACAGGGGTTGGGCAGATACGCAGTATTTT.